Below are 29 T cell receptor beta chains sequenced from a single sample in a study of blood T cell repertoires in COVID-19 (dated by TCRdb to 2019 to 2021). Library construction relied on the immunoSEQ multiplex PCR assay. TCRdb took over this immuneACCESS table, retaining in-frame rearrangements with V and J assigned. Such tables are incomplete; in checked studies, under half of the missing clones stem from an unresolved V gene, and the remainder is unexplained. The sample profile shows some 120,000 clones; 75% to 95% of them were found once. The biggest ten clones account for less than 2% of the sample. Sample: peripheral blood. The receptor set was obtained from a human donor with active COVID-19. The donor label of this sample is uncertain.

The chain recombines TRBV30 with TRBJ2-1; TRBD2 aligns across 8 bases. V gave up 4 bases and J gave up 4 bases; unmatched junction bases: 3. CDR1 and CDR2 from the germline V gene are GTSNPN and SVGIG (reference sequence). This CDR3 spans 13 amino acids. The CDR3 is CAWMAGGYNEQFF. The CDR3 DNA is TGTGCCTGGATGGCGGGGGGATACAATGAGCAGTTCTTC. The full variable domain, in which reference TRBV30 and TRBJ2-1 provide the parts outside the CDR3, is SQTIHQWPATLVQPVGSPLSLECTVEGTSNPNLYWYRQAAGRGLQLLFYSVGIGQISSEVPQNLSASRPQDRQFILSSKKLLLSDSGFYLCAWMAGGYNEQFFGPGTRLTVL.

The rearrangement links TRBV9 to TRBJ2-1; 8 bases map to TRBD1. CDR3 length: 19 residues. V lost 1 base, J lost 7 bases, and 19 bases stayed unmatched. The germline gives CDR1 SGDLS, CDR2 YYNGEE. In DNA form, the CDR3 reads TGTGCCAGCAGCGTAAGTGTGACTAAAACAGGGGGACCGAATAATGAGCAGTTCTTC. Amino acid sequence: CASSVSVTKTGGPNNEQFF.

V usage is TRBV19 and J usage is TRBJ1-1, with 9 bases fitting TRBD1. CDR1 is LNHDA and CDR2 is SQIVND in the germline V gene (reference sequence). This CDR3 has 17 amino acids. V lost 4 bases and J lost 4; bases outside the gene matches: 13. Written as DNA, the CDR3 is TGTGCCAGTAGTACCCTCGAAGGACAGGGGCAAGGCACTGAAGCTTTCTTT. Protein sequence: CASSTLEGQGQGTEAFF.

CDR3 amino acids: CATSRDSGSGNTIYF. As DNA, the CDR3 is TGTGCCACCAGCAGAGATTCGGGCTCTGGAAACACCATATATTTT. The genes are TRBV15 and TRBJ1-3, with D hard to call. The CDR3 spans 15 residues. CDR1 is LNHNV, CDR2 YYDKDF, per germline (reference sequence). With 0 bases removed from V and 0 bases from J, the gap between germline ends came to 6 bases.

This chain connects TRBV4-3 to TRBJ1-3; no clear D gene. The CDR3 has 14 residues. V was pared by 0 bases and J by 8 bases, with 11 bases between. The germline V gene encodes CDR1 LGHNA and CDR2 YSLEER. The CDR3 DNA reads TGCGCCAGCAGCCAAGAATTCGGGGAGTACACCATATATTTT. It encodes CASSQEFGEYTIYF.

This chain joins TRBV6-1 and TRBJ2-1, with 7 bases fitting TRBD1. This CDR3 comprises 14 residues. From germline, CDR1 is MNHNS and CDR2 SASEGT. Trimming at V came to 6 bases and at J to 2 bases, leaving 4 bases not matched to a gene. Here the CDR3 DNA reads TGTGCCAGCAGCCTCGACAGGGCCTACAATGAGCAGTTCTTC. It specifies CASSLDRAYNEQFF.

The rearrangement joins TRBV2 to TRBJ2-5; 10 positions match TRBD1. CDR1 and CDR2 (germline): SNHLY, FYNNEI. J lost 5 bases, V lost 8 bases, and 8 bases had no gene match. CDR3 length equals 14 residues. CDR3 coding DNA: TGTGCCAGCGAAAGGGACAGGGGTAGGGAGACCCAGTACTTC. This encodes CASERDRGRETQYF. The whole variable domain, filled in from reference TRBV2 and TRBJ2-5, reads EPEVTQTPSHQVTQMGQEVILRCVPISNHLYFYWYRQILGQKVEFLVSFYNNEISEKSEIFDDQFSVERPDGSNFTLKIRSTKLEDSAMYFCASERDRGRETQYFGPGTRLLVL.

The V gene is TRBV4-3, the J gene TRBJ2-6; 7 bases are shared with TRBD1. Germline values: CDR1 LGHNA, CDR2 YSLEER. J gave up 0 bases and V 5 bases, and 7 bases lay outside the gene matches. This CDR3 spans 17 amino acids. The CDR3 region has the DNA TGCGCCAGCAGCTCCCGGGACAGTTCCTCTGGGGCCAACGTCCTGACTTTC. Encoded protein: CASSSRDSSSGANVLTF.

A single count supports this clone. This chain connects TRBV7-2 to TRBJ2-3, with D unclear. Germline loops: CDR1 SGHTA, CDR2 FQGNSA. With 1 base removed from V and 0 bases from J, the gap between germline ends came to 8 bases. The CDR3 runs to 15 residues. The CDR3, as DNA: TGTGCCAGCAGCTTAGGGAGTGCTAGCACAGATACGCAGTATTTT. It is translated as CASSLGSASTDTQYF.

Only one count was recorded for this clone. The V and J genes are TRBV19 and TRBJ2-5; TRBD2 matches at 7 bases. This CDR3 comprises 16 residues. With V trimmed by 4 bases and J by 1 base, 9 bases remained unmatched. CDR1 is LNHDA and CDR2 is SQIVND in the germline V gene (reference sequence). The CDR3 is CASSTSGESFQETQYF. The CDR3 DNA follows: TGTGCCAGTAGTACAAGCGGGGAGTCCTTCCAAGAGACCCAGTACTTC.

J is TRBJ1-3 and V is TRBV6-5; tentatively, D is TRBD1 (5 bases). The V gene's germline CDR1 is MNHEY and CDR2 SVGAGI. Trimming took off 6 bases at V and 0 bases at J, with 12 bases between the two ends. The CDR3 loop spans 15 amino acids. Here the CDR3 reads CASRTPQGSGNTIYF. DNA for the CDR3: TGTGCCAGCAGGACCCCCCAGGGCTCTGGAAACACCATATATTTT.

The chain has TRBV7-2 and TRBJ1-2, with a possible D match to TRBD1 (6 bases). Trimming stripped 6 bases from V and 7 bases from J, with 12 bases between. From germline, CDR1 is SGHTA and CDR2 FQGNSA. This CDR3 has 12 residues. The DNA of the CDR3 is TGTGCCAGCAGTTCCCAGGGGTCTGGCTACACCTTC. This gives the protein CASSSQGSGYTF.

The V and J genes are TRBV6-6 and TRBJ2-7; D is undetermined. The V gene's germline CDR1 is MNHNY and CDR2 SVGAGI (reference sequence). Deletions cut 6 bases from V and 4 bases from J, with 13 bases between. This CDR3 is built from 13 residues. CDR3 nucleotide sequence: TGTGCCAGCAGCCCCCTAGGTCTTTACGAGCAGTACTTC. Translating it yields CASSPLGLYEQYF.

V gene TRBV27 combines with J gene TRBJ2-1; TRBD1 matches at 9 bases. V shed 5 bases and J 6 bases; nucleotides not matched to a gene: 11. This CDR3 contains 16 residues. Germline V gene lookup returns CDR1 MNHEY and CDR2 SMNVEV (reference sequence). The DNA for the CDR3 is TGTGCCAGCAGTCTACTAGGGGACAGGGAAACCAATGAGCAGTTCTTC. Translation: CASSLLGDRETNEQFF.

CDR3 nucleotide sequence: TGTGCCAGCAGACCCCAAGGGGCTCATCCCTACGAGCAGTACTTC. It is translated as CASRPQGAHPYEQYF. J is TRBJ2-7 and V is TRBV13, with D possibly TRBD1 on 5 matching bases. The length of the CDR3 is 15 residues. The germline gives CDR1 PRHDT, CDR2 FYEKMQ (reference sequence). V was cut by 6 bases and J by 2 bases, with 17 bases left in between.

The DNA for the CDR3 is TGTGCCAGCAGCCAAGCGCAGTTTGTGTACTTC. Translation: CASSQAQFVYF. The V and J genes are TRBV14 and TRBJ2-7; D ambiguous. V lost 1 base and J lost 12, with 10 bases in between. Germline loops: CDR1 SGHDN, CDR2 FVKESK. This CDR3 has 11 residues.

This chain uses TRBV9 with TRBJ2-1, with D perhaps TRBD2 (5 bases). Trimming cost V 3 bases and J 2 bases, with 15 bases left between them. This CDR3 region has 16 residues. The germline V gene encodes CDR1 SGDLS and CDR2 YYNGEE. CDR3 coding DNA: TGTGCCAGCAGCGCAATAGAAGCGGTGACCTACAATGAGCAGTTCTTC. Translation: CASSAIEAVTYNEQFF.

CDR3 in amino acids: CASSLPDRDNEQFF. Here the CDR3 DNA reads TGTGCCAGCAGTTTACCGGACAGAGACAATGAGCAGTTCTTC. The gene calls are TRBV27 and TRBJ2-1, with a possible D match to TRBD1 (6 bases). The germline CDR1 and CDR2 sequences are MNHEY and SMNVEV (reference sequence). V was trimmed by 2 bases and J by 5 bases, leaving 10 bases between them. This CDR3 is 14 amino acids long.

V is TRBV27 and J is TRBJ2-7; TRBD1 matches at 11 bases. Germline-derived CDR1 and CDR2 are MNHEY and SMNVEV (reference sequence). V shed 2 bases, J shed 4 bases, and the junction held 7 bases outside the gene matches. There are 16 residues in the CDR3. In DNA, the CDR3 is TGTGCCAGCAGTTTACGTCAGGGACAGGGGGAGTACGAGCAGTACTTC. Its translation: CASSLRQGQGEYEQYF.

The chain couples TRBV3-1 (or the pseudogene TRBV3-2) to TRBJ2-7; TRBD2 might be the D (7 bases). The ends were cut back, 8 bases at V and 6 bases at J, with 20 bases in the middle. CDR1 is LGHDT, CDR2 YNNKEL, per germline (reference sequence). This CDR3 is built from 14 residues. CDR3 sequence (DNA): TGTGCCAGCGGCTGGGGGGGGCAGCGAAGCGAGCAGTACTTC. Translating gives CASGWGGQRSEQYF.

The rearrangement links TRBV6-5 to TRBJ2-7; 9 bases map to TRBD1. From germline, CDR1 is MNHEY and CDR2 SVGAGI. V shed 6 bases, J shed 4 bases, and the junction held 1 base outside the gene matches. CDR3 size: 12 residues. The CDR3 sequence is CASRQGAYEQYF. In nucleotides, the CDR3 is TGTGCCAGCAGACAGGGGGCTTACGAGCAGTACTTC.

The V gene is TRBV2, the J gene TRBJ1-4; no clear D. This CDR3 spans 14 amino acids. Trimming stripped 3 bases from V and 7 bases from J, with 12 bases between. Per germline, CDR1 SNHLY and CDR2 FYNNEI. The CDR3 coding sequence is TGTGCCAGCAGTGATGGCAGTGTGATTGAAAAACTGTTTTTT. Its protein product is CASSDGSVIEKLFF.

As to this clone: The same CDR3 is also encoded by other DNA sequences in this sample. This chain links TRBV18 with TRBJ2-5; TRBD1 matches at 7 bases. CDR1 and CDR2 (germline): KGHSH, LQKENI. The length of the CDR3 is 14 residues. J lost 5 bases, V lost 1 base, and 4 bases had no gene match. CDR3 sequence reads: CASSPQGAGETQYF. As DNA, the CDR3 is TGTGCCAGCTCACCACAGGGGGCCGGTGAGACCCAGTACTTC.

This clone was counted only a few times. This sequence joins TRBV5-4 and TRBJ1-2; no clear D. Germline V CDR1 and CDR2: SGHNT, YYREEE (reference sequence). The CDR3 is made up of 16 amino acids. V was shortened by 3 bases and J by 1 base, with 16 bases between the two germline ends. Written as DNA, the CDR3 is TGTGCCAGCAGCTCGTCTTATAAGGCGGATAACTATGGCTACACCTTC. This translates into CASSSSYKADNYGYTF.

This chain connects TRBV6-2 or TRBV6-3 to TRBJ2-7; 13 bases match TRBD2. V lost 4 bases, J lost 4 bases, and 1 base stayed unmatched. Germline CDR1 and CDR2: MNHEY and SVGEGT. This CDR3 is 14 amino acids long. The CDR3 reads CASSSLAGGYEQYF. The CDR3 DNA reads TGTGCCAGCAGTTCACTAGCGGGAGGGTACGAGCAGTACTTC.

This chain uses TRBV10-3 with TRBJ2-1, with 11 nucleotides matching TRBD2. Trimming at V came to 0 bases and at J to 5 bases, leaving 3 bases not matched to a gene. The CDR3 consists of 16 residues. Germline-derived CDR1 and CDR2 are ENHRY and SYGVKD. The CDR3 loop is CAISESLAGGDNEQFF. CDR3 nucleotide sequence: TGTGCCATCAGTGAGTCATTAGCGGGGGGGGACAATGAGCAGTTCTTC.

This chain uses TRBV25-1 with TRBJ1-2, with D hard to call. This CDR3 comprises 13 residues. V lost 6 bases to trimming and J lost 6 bases, with 14 bases between them. CDR1 is MGHDK, CDR2 SYGVNS, per germline. The CDR3 sequence is CASSLGWGDGYTF. DNA for the CDR3: TGTGCCAGCAGCCTCGGGTGGGGAGATGGCTACACCTTC.

This clone was detected only once. The rearrangement uses TRBV5-6 and TRBJ1-6; D is ambiguous. This CDR3 region has 13 residues. V dropped 0 bases and J dropped 8 bases, with 6 bases sitting between them. Germline assignment: CDR1 SGHDT and CDR2 YYEEEE. Here the CDR3 reads CASSLAADSPLHF. The CDR3 coding sequence is TGTGCCAGCAGCTTGGCGGCGGATTCACCCCTCCACTTT.

This chain links TRBV27 with TRBJ1-4; D not resolved. Germline V gene lookup returns CDR1 MNHEY and CDR2 SMNVEV (reference sequence). This CDR3 comprises 16 residues. V lost 4 bases to trimming and J lost 1 base, with 13 bases between them. CDR3 amino acids: CASSSRRMKTNEKLFF. DNA of the CDR3: TGTGCCAGCAGTTCGCGCAGGATGAAAACTAATGAAAAACTGTTTTTT.